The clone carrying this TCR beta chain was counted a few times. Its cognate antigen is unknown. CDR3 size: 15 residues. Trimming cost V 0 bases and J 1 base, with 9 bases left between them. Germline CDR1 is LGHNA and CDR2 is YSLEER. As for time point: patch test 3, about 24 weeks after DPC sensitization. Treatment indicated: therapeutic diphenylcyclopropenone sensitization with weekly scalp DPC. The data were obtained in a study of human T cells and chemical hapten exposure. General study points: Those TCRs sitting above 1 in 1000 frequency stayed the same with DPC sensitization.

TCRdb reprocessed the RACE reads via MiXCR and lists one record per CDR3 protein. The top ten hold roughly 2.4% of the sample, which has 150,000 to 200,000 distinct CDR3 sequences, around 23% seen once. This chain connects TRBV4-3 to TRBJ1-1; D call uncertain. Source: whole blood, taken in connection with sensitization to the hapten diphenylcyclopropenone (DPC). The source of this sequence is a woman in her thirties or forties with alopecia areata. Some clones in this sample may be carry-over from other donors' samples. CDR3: CASSQEARPNTEAFF. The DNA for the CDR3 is TGCGCCAGCAGCCAAGAGGCCAGACCGAACACTGAAGCTTTCTTT.